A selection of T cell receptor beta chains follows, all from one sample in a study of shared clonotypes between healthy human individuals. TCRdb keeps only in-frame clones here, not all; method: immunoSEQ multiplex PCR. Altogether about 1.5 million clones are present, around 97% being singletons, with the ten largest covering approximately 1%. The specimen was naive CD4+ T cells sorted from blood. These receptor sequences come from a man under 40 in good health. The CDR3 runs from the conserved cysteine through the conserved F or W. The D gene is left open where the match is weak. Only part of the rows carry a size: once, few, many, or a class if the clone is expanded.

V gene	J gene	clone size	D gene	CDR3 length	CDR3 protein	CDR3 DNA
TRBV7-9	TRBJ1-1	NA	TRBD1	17	CASSSLRDRGVNTEAFF	TGTGCCAGCAGCTCGCTCCGGGACAGAGGTGTGAACACTGAAGCTTTCTTT
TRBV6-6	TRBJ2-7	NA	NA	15	CASSYSQGSFTEQYF	TGTGCCAGCAGTTACAGCCAGGGGTCTTTCACCGAGCAGTACTTC
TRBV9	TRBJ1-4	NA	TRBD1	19	CASTPGQGILRGQGEKLFF	TGTGCCAGCACTCCGGGACAGGGTATACTTCGAGGTCAGGGGGAAAAACTGTTTTTT
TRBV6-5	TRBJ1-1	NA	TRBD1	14	CASRNRGLGTEAFF	TGTGCCAGCAGAAACAGGGGGCTGGGCACTGAAGCTTTCTTT
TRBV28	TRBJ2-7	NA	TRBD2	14	CASSGTSENYEQYF	TGTGCCAGCAGCGGGACTAGCGAGAACTACGAGCAGTACTTC
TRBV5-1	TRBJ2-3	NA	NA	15	CASSFGVPNTDTQYF	TGCGCCAGCAGCTTCGGGGTCCCTAACACAGATACGCAGTATTTT
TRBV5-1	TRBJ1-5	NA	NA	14	CASSLLPSNQPQHF	TGCGCCAGCAGCTTGTTGCCGAGCAATCAGCCCCAGCATTTT
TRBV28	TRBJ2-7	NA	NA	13	CASSSPGPKGQYF	TGTGCCAGCAGTTCACCGGGGCCAAAGGGGCAGTACTTC
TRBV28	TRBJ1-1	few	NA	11	CASSLPTEAFF	TGTGCCAGCAGTTTACCAACTGAAGCTTTCTTT
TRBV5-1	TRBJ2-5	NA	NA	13	CASSTTIQETQYF	TGCGCCAGCAGCACGACAATCCAAGAGACCCAGTACTTC
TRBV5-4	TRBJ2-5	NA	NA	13	CASTPAGEETQYF	TGTGCCAGCACCCCCGCAGGTGAAGAGACCCAGTACTTC
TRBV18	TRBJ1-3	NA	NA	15	CASSPSQGPGNTIYF	TGTGCCAGCTCACCTAGCCAGGGCCCTGGAAACACCATATATTTT
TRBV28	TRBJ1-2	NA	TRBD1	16	CASSGTGGKGNYGYTF	TGTGCCAGCAGTGGAACAGGGGGAAAGGGTAACTATGGCTACACCTTC
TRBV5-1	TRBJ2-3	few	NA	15	CASSFDWTSTDTQYF	TGCGCCAGCAGCTTTGACTGGACAAGCACAGATACGCAGTATTTT
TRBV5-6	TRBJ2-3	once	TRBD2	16	CASSLYSPLAADTQYF	TGTGCCAGCAGCTTGTATTCCCCCCTAGCGGCAGATACGCAGTATTTT
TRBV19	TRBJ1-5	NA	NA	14	CASRDGPFPKAQHF	TGTGCCAGTAGGGACGGGCCCTTCCCTAAGGCCCAGCATTTT
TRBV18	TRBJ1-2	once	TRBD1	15	CASSPSQGADYGYTF	TGTGCCAGCTCACCATCCCAGGGGGCAGACTATGGCTACACCTTC
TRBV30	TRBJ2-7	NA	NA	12	CAWSTGGYEQYF	TGTGCCTGGAGTACCGGGGGCTACGAGCAGTACTTC
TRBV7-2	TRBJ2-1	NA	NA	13	CASSLISGNEQFF	TGTGCCAGCAGCTTAATAAGCGGCAATGAGCAGTTCTTC
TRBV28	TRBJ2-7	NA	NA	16	CASSFGQGRTFYEQYF	TGTGCCAGCAGTTTCGGGCAGGGGCGCACCTTCTACGAGCAGTACTTC
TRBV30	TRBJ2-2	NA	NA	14	CAWSPLANTGELFF	TGTGCCTGGAGTCCCCTAGCAAACACCGGGGAGCTGTTTTTT
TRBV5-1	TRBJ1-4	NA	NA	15	CASSPGTSDNEKLFF	TGCGCCAGCAGCCCCGGGACATCTGATAATGAAAAACTGTTTTTT
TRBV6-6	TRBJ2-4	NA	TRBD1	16	CASSPQTGGKINIQYF	TGTGCCAGCAGTCCTCAGACAGGGGGCAAAATAAACATTCAGTACTTC
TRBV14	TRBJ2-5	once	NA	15	CASSQGVRRFETQYF	TGTGCCAGCAGCCAAGGGGTCCGGAGGTTCGAGACCCAGTACTTC
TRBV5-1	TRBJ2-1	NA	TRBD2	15	CASSRSGKSYNEQFF	TGCGCCAGCAGCCGGAGCGGGAAATCCTACAATGAGCAGTTCTTC
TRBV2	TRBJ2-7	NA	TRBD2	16	CASSQAWGLTYYEQYF	TGTGCCAGCAGTCAGGCTTGGGGACTAACCTACTACGAGCAGTACTTC
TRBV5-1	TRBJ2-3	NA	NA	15	CASSLAGLMTDTQYF	TGCGCCAGCAGCTTAGCGGGCCTGATGACAGATACGCAGTATTTT
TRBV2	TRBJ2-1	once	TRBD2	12	CASGLAVREQFF	TGTGCCAGTGGACTAGCGGTGCGGGAGCAGTTCTTC
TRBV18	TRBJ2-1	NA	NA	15	CASSANTRVGGEQFF	TGTGCCAGCTCAGCCAACACCAGGGTTGGAGGTGAGCAGTTCTTC
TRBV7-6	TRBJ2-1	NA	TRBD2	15	CASSIGLAGDNEQFF	TGTGCCAGCAGCATAGGACTAGCGGGAGACAATGAGCAGTTCTTC
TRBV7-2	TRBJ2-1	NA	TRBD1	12	CASSLWTGEQFF	TGTGCCAGCAGCTTATGGACAGGGGAGCAGTTCTTC
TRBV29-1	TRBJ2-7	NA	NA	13	CSAEGDGNYEQYF	TGCAGCGCCGAGGGGGACGGGAATTACGAGCAGTACTTC
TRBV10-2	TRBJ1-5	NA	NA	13	CASSDRVLQPQHF	TGCGCCAGCAGTGACAGGGTGCTTCAGCCCCAGCATTTT
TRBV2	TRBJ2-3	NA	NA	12	CASSEEGPPQYF	TGTGCCAGCAGTGAGGAGGGCCCTCCGCAGTATTTT
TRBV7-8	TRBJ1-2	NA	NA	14	CASSSLLRVGGYTF	TGTGCCAGCAGCAGCCTACTCAGGGTAGGGGGCTACACCTTC
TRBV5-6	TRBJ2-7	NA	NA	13	CASSRRGFYEQYF	TGTGCCAGCAGCCGGAGAGGCTTCTACGAGCAGTACTTC
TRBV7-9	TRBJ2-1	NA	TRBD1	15	CASSLDRGPYNEQFF	TGTGCCAGCAGCCTGGACAGGGGGCCCTACAATGAGCAGTTCTTC
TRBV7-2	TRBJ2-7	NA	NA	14	CASSLSLAHYEQYF	TGTGCCAGCAGCTTATCGTTGGCACACTACGAGCAGTACTTC
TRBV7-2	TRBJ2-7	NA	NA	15	CASSLDPGWLYEQYF	TGTGCCAGCAGCTTAGATCCGGGTTGGCTTTACGAGCAGTACTTC
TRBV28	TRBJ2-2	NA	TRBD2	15	CASTLERGNTGELFF	TGTGCCAGCACTCTTGAGCGGGGAAACACCGGGGAGCTGTTTTTT
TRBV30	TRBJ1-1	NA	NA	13	CAWSQGEGTEAFF	TGTGCCTGGAGTCAAGGGGAGGGCACTGAAGCTTTCTTT
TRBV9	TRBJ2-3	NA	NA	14	CASSVAHGGDTQYF	TGTGCCAGCAGCGTAGCACACGGGGGTGATACGCAGTATTTT
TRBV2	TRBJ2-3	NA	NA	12	CASTQIRDTQYF	TGTGCCAGCACCCAGATTAGGGATACGCAGTATTTT
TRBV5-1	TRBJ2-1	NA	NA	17	CASSFSPAAASYNEQFF	TGCGCCAGCAGCTTTAGCCCGGCGGCGGCCTCCTACAATGAGCAGTTCTTC
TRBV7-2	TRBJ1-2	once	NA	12	CASTRVNYGYTF	TGTGCCAGCACGAGGGTGAACTATGGCTACACCTTC
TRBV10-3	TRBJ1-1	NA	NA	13	CAITPMGGTEAFF	TGTGCCATCACGCCGATGGGGGGCACTGAAGCTTTCTTT
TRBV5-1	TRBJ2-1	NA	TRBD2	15	CASSWTSGSVHEQFF	TGCGCCAGCAGCTGGACTAGCGGGAGTGTCCATGAGCAGTTCTTC
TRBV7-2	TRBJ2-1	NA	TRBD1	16	CASTFMGAGGVNEQFF	TGTGCCAGCACCTTCATGGGGGCAGGGGGAGTTAATGAGCAGTTCTTC
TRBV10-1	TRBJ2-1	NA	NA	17	CASSESEVGAKFNEQFF	TGCGCCAGCAGTGAGTCGGAGGTAGGCGCCAAATTCAATGAGCAGTTCTTC
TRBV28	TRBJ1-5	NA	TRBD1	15	CASSLYGTGNQPQHF	TGTGCCAGCAGTTTATACGGGACAGGGAATCAGCCCCAGCATTTT
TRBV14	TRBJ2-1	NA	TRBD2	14	CASSQTSGDDEQFF	TGTGCCAGCAGCCAGACTAGCGGGGATGATGAGCAGTTCTTC
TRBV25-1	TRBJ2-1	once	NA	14	CASSELASGNEQFF	TGTGCCAGCAGTGAACTCGCGTCAGGGAATGAGCAGTTCTTC